This T cell receptor beta chain emerged from a study of blood T cells in healthy people across ages. With 5 bases removed from V and 5 bases from J, the gap between germline ends came to 19 bases. The CDR3 is made up of 15 amino acids. The V gene's germline CDR1 is MNHNY and CDR2 SVGAGI (reference sequence). Combining a sample-barcoded 5' primer with a J-beta primer mix, a second PCR ran for roughly 7 to 12 cycles. One entry per CDR3 protein results from TCRdb running MiXCR on the 5' RACE reads. The table includes 750,000 to 1,000,000 distinct CDR3 sequences, roughly 28% detected once. This clonotype was picked up many times. Its antigen is as yet unknown. A minimum of 7 million PBMCs was isolated per sample. Points from the study as a whole: In long-lived donors, naive CD4+ cell counts and diversity exceeded those of aged donors. Measured against age, TCR beta diversity per million T cells decreased in a roughly linear manner.

Separately, the same data were catalogued under a study of T cells of mothers and their children. This second study notes: Regardless of relatedness, pairs show thymic selection shaping TCR recombination output in a similar manner.

The specimen sequenced was blood. This clonotype was sampled from a woman aged 40-49 years in good health. This chain links TRBV6-6 with TRBJ2-7, with D possibly being TRBD1 (6 bases). CDR3 loop: CASSQNLGQNNEQYF. In DNA, the CDR3 is TGTGCCAGCAGTCAAAACCTAGGACAGAATAACGAGCAGTACTTC.